The 15 T cell receptor beta chains given below trace back to one sample, sequenced in a study of OX40 agonist ivuxolimab in advanced cancers. The library was prepared using the immunoSEQ multiplex PCR assay. TCRdb re-hosts the immuneACCESS table, in-frame sequences only. Its copies lack some clones; in the studies checked, an unresolved V gene accounts for under half of them, and the cause for the rest is not known. For this sample the table gives around 26,000 clones, of which approximately 90% were detected only once. About 47% of the sample is taken by the ten largest. Material: CD4+ or CD8+ T cells sorted from blood, obtained in a trial of the OX40 agonist ivuxolimab. Receptors originate from an adult with an advanced solid tumor such as melanoma, head and neck, liver or kidney cancer.

This CDR3 reads CASSLGHGTGVSPYEQYF. The CDR3 nucleotides read TGCGCCAGCAGCTTGGGCCACGGGACAGGGGTTTCACCCTACGAGCAGTACTTC. The V call is TRBV5-1, the J call TRBJ2-7; 10 nucleotides match TRBD1. This CDR3 is built from 18 residues. The germline V gene encodes CDR1 SGHRS and CDR2 YFSETQ. Trimming took 0 bases from V and 2 from J; bases not matched to a gene: 11.

The rearrangement uses TRBV6-5 and TRBJ1-5; 9 positions match TRBD1. CDR3 size: 16 residues. Germline loops: CDR1 MNHEY, CDR2 SVGAGI. Trimming at V came to 0 bases and at J to 7 bases, leaving 7 bases not matched to a gene. The CDR3 nucleotides read TGTGCCAGCAGTTACTCGAGGACAGGGGAGGGGCAGCCCCAGCATTTT. Protein sequence: CASSYSRTGEGQPQHF.

V usage is TRBV11-3 and J usage is TRBJ2-7; D is possibly TRBD1 (6 bases). This CDR3 has 15 residues. Germline-derived CDR1 and CDR2 are SGHNT and YENEEA. Trimming removed 4 bases at V and 3 bases at J, with 16 bases between. The CDR3 loop reads CASSSTTGPGYEQYF. The CDR3 DNA reads TGTGCCAGCAGCTCCACGACAGGTCCCGGCTACGAGCAGTACTTC.

The J gene is TRBJ2-7, the V gene TRBV7-9; D may be TRBD2 (6 bases). Germline CDR1 SEHNR, CDR2 FQNEAQ (reference sequence). Deletions cut 1 base from V and 6 bases from J, with 19 bases between. This CDR3 is built from 16 residues. This CDR3 reads CASSLGKDAGLGEQYF. The CDR3 DNA reads as TGTGCCAGCAGCTTAGGGAAGGACGCGGGACTGGGCGAGCAGTACTTC.

This chain connects TRBV5-1 to TRBJ2-3, with D perhaps TRBD2 (6 bases). This CDR3 comprises 15 residues. The V end lost 0 bases, the J end lost 2 bases, and 10 bases lay between the germline ends. CDR1 is SGHRS, CDR2 YFSETQ, per germline. This CDR3 reads CASSLGSGHTDTQYF. Here the CDR3 DNA reads TGCGCCAGCAGCTTGGGTAGCGGCCACACAGATACGCAGTATTTT.

The V and J genes are TRBV11-3 and TRBJ2-7, with D perhaps matching TRBD1 or TRBD2 (5 bases each). Germline V lookup: CDR1 SGHNT, CDR2 YENEEA. The CDR3 loop spans 15 amino acids. The V end lost 4 bases, the J end lost 0 bases, and 13 bases lay between the germline ends. CDR3 nucleotide sequence: TGTGCCAGCAGCTCCCCGGGACGTAGCTCCTACGAGCAGTACTTC. The encoded protein is CASSSPGRSSYEQYF. The full variable domain, with the rest looked up from reference TRBV11-3 and TRBJ2-7, is EAGVVQSPRYKIIEKKQPVAFWCNPISGHNTLYWYLQNLGQGPELLIRYENEEAVDDSQLPKDRFSAERLKGVDSTLKIQPAELGDSAVYLCASSSPGRSSYEQYFGPGTRLTVT.

The gene calls are TRBV20-1 and TRBJ1-1; D remains ambiguous. The CDR3 contains 11 residues. The V and J ends lost 1 base and 7 bases respectively, with 7 bases between them. Germline CDR1 and CDR2: DFQATT and SNEGSKA (reference sequence). This CDR3 is CSARGLGEAFF. CDR3 in DNA: TGCAGTGCTAGAGGACTTGGTGAAGCTTTCTTT.

V and J are TRBV19 and TRBJ1-2; no reliable D call. V lost 4 bases, J lost 6 bases, and 15 bases lay in between. Germline CDR1 and CDR2: LNHDA and SQIVND (reference sequence). The CDR3 runs 14 residues. In DNA form, the CDR3 reads TGTGCCAGTAGTACTCTGGAAAACTCCAATGGCTACACCTTC. Its translation: CASSTLENSNGYTF.

J is TRBJ1-1 and V is TRBV18; 7 bases line up with TRBD1. From germline, CDR1 is KGHSH and CDR2 LQKENI. The CDR3 contains 14 residues. Germline trimming cut 3 bases from V and 0 bases from J; bases unmatched to any gene: 1. CDR3 in amino acids: CASSPDRVNTEAFF. CDR3 nucleotides: TGTGCCAGCTCACCTGACAGGGTGAACACTGAAGCTTTCTTT.

The CDR3: CASSGTHPGTNTGELFF. In DNA, the CDR3 is TGTGCCAGCAGCGGCACCCACCCCGGGACTAACACCGGGGAGCTGTTTTTT. The rearrangement links TRBV7-6 to TRBJ2-2; D might be TRBD2 (6 bases). Germline CDR1 and CDR2: SGHVS and FNYEAQ. CDR3 length: 17 amino acids. V lost 5 bases, J lost 2 bases, and 18 bases lay in between.

CDR3: CASSLTGADTQYF. The CDR3, as DNA: TGTGCCAGCAGTTTAACTGGGGCAGATACGCAGTATTTT. The chain links TRBV27 to TRBJ2-3; D gene uncertain. Germline CDR1 MNHEY, CDR2 SMNVEV (reference sequence). This CDR3 is built from 13 residues. Between the trimmed V and J ends, which lost 2 bases and 4 bases, there was a span of 7 bases.

The gene calls are TRBV10-1 and TRBJ2-5; D unresolved. Per germline, CDR1 WNHNN and CDR2 SYGVQD (reference sequence). CDR3 length: 13 residues. Trimming removed 0 bases at V and 0 bases at J, with 2 bases between. CDR3 residues: CASSESYQETQYF. DNA of the CDR3: TGCGCCAGCAGTGAGTCGTACCAAGAGACCCAGTACTTC.

The V and J genes are TRBV5-6 and TRBJ1-3; no reliable D call. The ends were cut back, 3 bases at V and 2 bases at J, with 15 bases in the middle. CDR1 and CDR2 from the germline V gene are SGHDT and YYEEEE. The CDR3 length is 16 residues. This CDR3 reads CASSSPGGMPGNTIYF. CDR3 in DNA: TGTGCCAGCAGCTCCCCGGGCGGAATGCCTGGAAACACCATATATTTT.

The V call is TRBV19, the J call TRBJ2-1, with a possible D match to TRBD2 (5 bases). This CDR3 is built from 12 residues. V lost 4 bases and J 7 bases, leaving 8 bases between the germline ends. CDR1 is LNHDA, CDR2 SQIVND, per germline (reference sequence). CDR3 in amino acids: CASSTTGNEQFF. For the CDR3, the DNA is TGTGCCAGTAGTACCACGGGGAATGAGCAGTTCTTC.

The V call is TRBV21-1, the J call TRBJ2-3. TRBV21-1 is a listed pseudogene. This CDR3 spans 14 amino acids. The CDR3 DNA is TGTGCCAGCAGCAACTGCAGGGAGCGGCATACGCAGTATTTT. Translating gives CASSNCRERHTQYF.